The T cell receptor beta chain under discussion was sequenced for a study of blood T cell repertoires in COVID-19. At the level of the study: Samples of COVID-19 (acute and convalescent) were obtained from the United States, Italy and Spain.

Original data processing: Using reference gene primer amplification, nucleated cell counts were estimated. Profiling relied on immunoSEQ multiplex PCR, and the TCRdb table lists in-frame clones only, not all of them. V and J calls and clone size are copied from that table; D and trimming were computed from the DNA. Here the sample spans 490,000 or so clones, 70% to 90% being singletons. The study drew participants aged about 18 to 89 years from roughly 25 US areas. Recovered status in Cohort 3 required two negative PCRs, clearance, or symptom resolution. This clone has just one count. The clonotype comes from a woman in her forties who had recovered from COVID-19. The specimen was PBMCs or T cells enriched from blood (not recorded which).

The CDR3 coding sequence is TGTGCCAGCAGTTGGGGACAGGGCATACAAGAGACCCAGTACTTC. It translates to CASSWGQGIQETQYF. J is TRBJ2-5 and V is TRBV6-5, with 9 bases lining up with TRBD1. Germline trimming cut 4 bases from V and 2 bases from J; bases unmatched to any gene: 5. The CDR3 has 15 residues. CDR1 is MNHEY, CDR2 SVGAGI, per germline.